This passage covers 10 T cell receptor beta chains from one sample sequenced in a study of PD-L1 blockade in urothelial cancer. Sequencing was performed with immunoSEQ multiplex PCR; in TCRdb, only in-frame clones are kept and a portion is missing. In the table there are 30,000 to 45,000 clones, around four fifths of which are singletons. This material consisted of PBMCs, taken around atezolizumab (anti-PD-L1) treatment. These TCRs come from a man in his fifties or sixties with urothelial cancer.

Concerning this clone itself: The junction shows a germline mismatch at one end, possibly a read error. The rearrangement joins TRBV7-6 to TRBJ2-5; 10 bases match TRBD2. Looked up from germline, CDR1 is SGHVS and CDR2 is FNYEAQ. The CDR3 has 14 amino acids. The CDR3 region is CASSLAGAQETQYF. DNA of the CDR3: TGTGCCAGCAGCCTAGCGGGGGCCCAAGAGACCCAGTACTTC.

This chain connects TRBV19 to TRBJ2-7, with D possibly TRBD2 on 6 matching bases. The germline V gene encodes CDR1 LNHDA and CDR2 SQIVND (reference sequence). Trimming took 3 bases from V and 7 from J, leaving 16 bases between them. CDR3 size: 14 residues. CDR3 sequence (DNA): TGTGCCAGTAGTATGTGGTCGGGAGTCGGAGAGCAGTACTTC. It encodes CASSMWSGVGEQYF.

This clone has a single count. In DNA form, the CDR3 reads TGTGCCAGCAGAAAAACAGTCGGCGGGGAGCTGTTTTTT. It encodes CASRKTVGGELFF. This sequence joins TRBV28 and TRBJ2-2; no reliable D call. The CDR3 consists of 13 residues. From germline, CDR1 is MDHEN and CDR2 SYDVKM. Between the trimmed V and J ends, which lost 6 bases and 7 bases, there was a span of 12 bases.

The gene calls are TRBV18 and TRBJ1-2; 9 bases match TRBD1. V lost 0 bases and J lost 0; bases outside the gene matches: 8. The CDR3 runs 18 residues. Germline V gene data show CDR1 as KGHSH and CDR2 as LQKENI. The DNA for the CDR3 is TGTGCCAGCTCACCACCGGTAGGGACAGGGACGGCTAACTATGGCTACACCTTC. Translated: CASSPPVGTGTANYGYTF.

For the CDR3, the DNA is TGTGCCAGCAGCTTACTAGCGGCTAGCACAGATACGCAGTATTTT. Translated: CASSLLAASTDTQYF. The genes are TRBV7-2 and TRBJ2-3; TRBD2 aligns across 7 bases. CDR1 and CDR2 (germline): SGHTA, FQGNSA. The CDR3 has 15 amino acids. After removal of 2 bases from V and 0 bases from J, the junction contained 2 bases not matched to a gene.

The chain carries TRBV4-3 and TRBJ2-7, with 11 bases aligning to TRBD1. V was clipped by 4 bases and J by 7 bases; unmatched bases: 3. The germline V gene has CDR1 LGHNA and CDR2 YSLEER. The CDR3 loop spans 13 amino acids. Here the CDR3 DNA reads TGCGCCAGCAGCCGGGGACAGGGGGGGGAGCAGTACTTC. Residues: CASSRGQGGEQYF.

This chain links TRBV28 with TRBJ2-2; 12 bases map to TRBD2. The CDR3 is made up of 17 amino acids. Trimming at V came to 6 bases and at J to 5 bases, leaving 10 bases not matched to a gene. Germline V gene sequence: CDR1 MDHEN, CDR2 SYDVKM. The CDR3 nucleotides are TGTGCCAGCAGCCGCTCTAGCGGGAGGGCCGGGACCGGGGAGCTGTTTTTT. It translates to CASSRSSGRAGTGELFF.

The rearrangement links TRBV2 to TRBJ2-6, with unresolved D. V lost 6 bases and J lost 4, with 13 bases in between. The germline V gene encodes CDR1 SNHLY and CDR2 FYNNEI. The CDR3 spans 15 residues. This CDR3 reads CASSPRSAGANVLTF. CDR3 sequence (DNA): TGTGCCAGCAGCCCGAGGTCCGCAGGGGCCAACGTCCTGACTTTC.

The rearrangement joins TRBV10-2 to TRBJ2-1; 12 bases agree with TRBD2. CDR3 length equals 17 residues. Germline-derived CDR1 and CDR2 are WSHSY and SAAADI. With 3 bases clipped from V and 4 bases from J, the junction kept 7 bases outside the gene matches. The CDR3 DNA reads TGCGCCAGCAGTGAAGGAGAAGGGACTAGCGGGTACAATGAGCAGTTCTTC. Protein product: CASSEGEGTSGYNEQFF.

The genes are TRBV20-1 and TRBJ2-1; D is undetermined. This CDR3 region has 11 residues. Trimming stripped 4 bases from V and 2 bases from J, with 3 bases between. Germline V gene data show CDR1 as DFQATT and CDR2 as SNEGSKA (reference sequence). The CDR3 DNA reads TGCAGTGCTATCGCCTACAATGAGCAGTTCTTC. Translating gives CSAIAYNEQFF.